These 23 T cell receptor delta chains were all obtained from the same sample, sequenced in a study of Vδ1+ human thymocytes. RNA was extracted from the cells and then reverse transcribed. Multiplex PCR used pooled V-gene forward primers and a constant-region reverse primer to amplify CDR3s. TCRdb reanalysed the multiplex PCR reads via CATT. The sample records roughly 76,000 delta-chain clones, about 35% being singletons. No antigen has been assigned to these receptors. Findings of the study overall: Thymic TRG and TRD repertoires appeared highly polyclonal.

The sequenced sample was Vdelta1+ gamma-delta thymocytes from the thymus. Subset noted: FACS-sorted CD3+ TCRalphabeta- TCRVdelta1+ TCRVdelta2- thymocytes. The receptors come from a boy in the first two years of life who had congenital heart surgery.

The chain links TRDV1 to TRDJ1; TRDD3 matches 8 bases. In germline, CDR1 is TSWWSYY, CDR2 QGS. The CDR3 extends over 21 amino acids. V shed 2 bases and J 0 bases; nucleotides not matched to a gene: 20. CDR3 region: CALGEKVPRWSGGRYTDKLIF. The CDR3 DNA reads as TGTGCTCTTGGGGAAAAAGTACCTAGGTGGTCTGGGGGACGATACACCGATAAACTCATCTTT.

This chain connects TRDV1 to TRDJ1, with unresolved D. V lost 0 bases and J lost 0, with 17 bases in between. CDR3 length: 18 amino acids. CDR1 and CDR2 from the germline V gene are TSWWSYY and QGS. The CDR3 DNA follows: TGTGCTCTTGGGGAACTAGGCCAGTTACTTAAGTACACCGATAAACTCATCTTT. It encodes CALGELGQLLKYTDKLIF.

The chain couples TRDV1 to TRDJ1, with TRDD3 matching over 11 bases. The trim removed 4 bases at V and 0 bases at J, leaving 25 bases unmatched. Germline CDR1 reads TSWWSYY; CDR2 reads QGS. The CDR3 spans 23 residues. The CDR3 nucleotides are TGTGCTCTTGGGGTATCTTCCCTATCCCACAATGGGGGATACGCGGAGAACACCGATAAACTCATCTTT. Translated: CALGVSSLSHNGGYAENTDKLIF.

This clone was detected a few times. The V and J genes are TRDV2 and TRDJ1, with 11 bases identical to TRDD3. Germline CDR1 GEAIGNYY, CDR2 EKD. The ends lost 3 bases at V and 2 bases at J; junction bases unmatched: 16. The CDR3 has 19 amino acids. CDR3 DNA sequence: TGTGCCTGTGACGCCCCCTTCTACTGGGGGATATTACTAACCGATAAACTCATCTTT. Amino acid sequence: CACDAPFYWGILLTDKLIF.

This clone was seen only a few times. The chain uses TRDV1 and TRDJ1; 9 bases agree with TRDD2. Per germline, CDR1 TSWWSYY and CDR2 QGS. This CDR3 is built from 21 residues. V gave up 4 bases and J gave up 0 bases; unmatched junction bases: 21. In nucleotides, the CDR3 is TGTGCTCTTGGGGCTCGGCCTTCCTACGCGAGAGTACCCTCCCACACCGATAAACTCATCTTT. This translates into CALGARPSYARVPSHTDKLIF.

The chain uses TRDV1 and TRDJ2; 10 bases line up with TRDD3. The CDR3 totals 19 residues. V gave up 5 bases and J gave up 9 bases; unmatched junction bases: 21. The germline gives CDR1 TSWWSYY, CDR2 QGS. The CDR3 region has the DNA TGTGCTCTTGGGAACCCTCCCCGAGGGGGATACGAGTTAGGCTCACAACTCTTCTTT. Residues: CALGNPPRGGYELGSQLFF.

The chain has TRDV1 and TRDJ1; tentatively, D is TRDD3 (5 bases). This CDR3 spans 19 amino acids. Trimming removed 0 bases from V and 7 bases from J, with 27 bases in between. In germline, CDR1 is TSWWSYY, CDR2 QGS. The CDR3 nucleotides are TGTGCTCTTGGGGAACTAGGGAGTTATTTGACCCAAGGGATGGGTAAACTCATCTTT. It is translated as CALGELGSYLTQGMGKLIF.

Of note for this clone: Sequence at one end of the junction differs from germline and may be a read error. The chain links TRDV2 to TRDJ1, with unresolved D. The CDR3 sequence is 16 residues long. CDR1 and CDR2 from the germline V gene are GEAIGNYY and EKD. CDR3: CAPPPAVLWDTDKLTF. The CDR3 region has the DNA TGTGCCCCTCCCCCAGCCGTCCTGTGGGACACCGATAAACTCACCTTT.

This clone occurred a few times. The chain recombines TRDV1 with TRDJ1, with 7 bases identical to TRDD3. Germline-derived CDR1 and CDR2 are TSWWSYY and QGS. V trimming: 3 bases; J trimming: 4 bases; junction bases outside the gene matches: 14. The CDR3 is 17 residues long. CDR3 region: CALGEAYPLGRLDKLIF. Here the CDR3 DNA reads TGTGCTCTTGGGGAGGCCTACCCACTGGGGAGACTCGATAAACTCATCTTT.

The chain is built from TRDV1 and TRDJ1; a weak D match, TRDD3 (6 bases). The germline V and J ends were trimmed by 1 base and 1 base, with 22 bases remaining between them. Looked up from germline, CDR1 is TSWWSYY and CDR2 is QGS. The CDR3 is 19 residues long. This CDR3 is CALGERRSLGWGITDKLIF. The CDR3 DNA is TGTGCTCTTGGGGAACGGAGGTCTCTGGGCTGGGGAATCACCGATAAACTCATCTTT.

This clone appeared a few times. This chain links TRDV1 with TRDJ1; possibly TRDD3 for D (6 bases). Trimming stripped 5 bases from V and 0 bases from J, with 31 bases between. The CDR3 extends over 21 amino acids. Germline CDR1 is TSWWSYY and CDR2 is QGS. The CDR3 loop is CALGTVPVHWVVRPDTDKLIF. The CDR3 nucleotides are TGTGCTCTTGGGACCGTCCCGGTACACTGGGTTGTCCGTCCAGACACCGATAAACTCATCTTT.

V and J are TRDV1 and TRDJ1, with TRDD3 identical over 8 bases. Germline CDR1 is TSWWSYY and CDR2 is QGS. The CDR3 runs to 18 residues. V lost 4 bases, J lost 0 bases, and 13 bases stayed unmatched. CDR3 region: CALGGRTKGDTDTDKLIF. In DNA, the CDR3 is TGTGCTCTTGGGGGACGCACTAAAGGGGATACTGACACCGATAAACTCATCTTT.

This clone was seen a few times. The chain couples TRDV2 to TRDJ1; the match to TRDD3 covers 10 bases. V gave up 5 bases and J gave up 0 bases; unmatched junction bases: 29. Germline V gene lookup returns CDR1 GEAIGNYY and CDR2 EKD. This CDR3 contains 23 residues. This chain's CDR3 is CACVLKPWGIKTNLAQNTDKLIF. CDR3 DNA sequence: TGTGCCTGTGTTCTAAAACCCTGGGGGATAAAGACAAACCTCGCACAAAACACCGATAAACTCATCTTT.

A few counts support this clone. J is TRDJ1 and V is TRDV1; TRDD3 aligns across 11 bases. The germline gives CDR1 TSWWSYY, CDR2 QGS. V dropped 2 bases and J dropped 0; count of bases not matched to a gene: 20. This CDR3 region has 22 residues. In DNA, the CDR3 is TGTGCTCTTGGGGAATATACCCTACCGGGCTGGGGGATACCCAAGTACACCGATAAACTCATCTTT. Its translation is CALGEYTLPGWGIPKYTDKLIF.

The chain recombines TRDV1 with TRDJ1; TRDD3 agrees at 7 bases. The germline V gene has CDR1 TSWWSYY and CDR2 QGS. The CDR3 contains 23 residues. V was clipped by 4 bases and J by 8 bases; unmatched bases: 37. The CDR3 DNA reads TGTGCTCTTGGGGTTCCAGCAAGTCCCATCGAGAACTGGGGACCCGGGGACCGAATCAAACTCATCTTT. It codes for CALGVPASPIENWGPGDRIKLIF.

V gene TRDV1 combines with J gene TRDJ1; 9 positions match TRDD3. V gave up 7 bases and J gave up 2 bases; unmatched junction bases: 20. The CDR3 consists of 19 residues. From germline, CDR1 is TSWWSYY and CDR2 QGS. The CDR3 nucleotides read TGTGCTCTTGCCGACCCTAGGGGGGGATACCCTCTACCGACCGATAAACTCATCTTT. This sequence encodes CALADPRGGYPLPTDKLIF.

This clone has only a few counts. The genes are TRDV1 and TRDJ1; 9 bases are a match to TRDD3. The trim removed 2 bases at V and 0 bases at J, leaving 16 bases unmatched. This CDR3 spans 20 amino acids. Looked up from germline, CDR1 is TSWWSYY and CDR2 is QGS. CDR3 sequence: CALGETGLGDRSMYTDKLIF. CDR3 sequence (DNA): TGTGCTCTTGGGGAAACTGGACTGGGGGACCGTTCGATGTACACCGATAAACTCATCTTT.

The chain has TRDV1 and TRDJ1; D is unclear. The germline V gene encodes CDR1 TSWWSYY and CDR2 QGS. The length of the CDR3 is 15 residues. Trimming cost V 0 bases and J 0 bases, with 8 bases left between them. In DNA form, the CDR3 reads TGTGCTCTTGGGGAACTAGATCCGGACACCGATAAACTCATCTTT. It codes for CALGELDPDTDKLIF.

This clone was observed a single time. The rearrangement uses TRDV1 and TRDJ1, with a possible D match to TRDD2 (6 bases). V was cut by 3 bases and J by 3 bases, with 17 bases left in between. The CDR3 is 16 amino acids. Germline-derived CDR1 and CDR2 are TSWWSYY and QGS. The CDR3 loop is CALGDPFLVFADKLIF. CDR3 in DNA: TGTGCTCTTGGGGACCCATTCCTAGTTTTCGCCGATAAACTCATCTTT.

This clone was found a few times. The chain uses TRDV2 and TRDJ1; D not certain. V shed 0 bases and J shed 0 bases, with 13 bases lying between them. The CDR3 totals 16 residues. The germline CDR1 and CDR2 sequences are GEAIGNYY and EKD. CDR3 coding DNA: TGTGCCTGTGACACCTTCCCCGTGGTGTACACCGATAAACTCATCTTT. It translates to CACDTFPVVYTDKLIF.

The chain combines TRDV1 with TRDJ1; the D gene is possibly TRDD3 (5 bases). Trimming removed 2 bases at V and 1 base at J, with 23 bases between. CDR1 and CDR2 (germline): TSWWSYY, QGS. The CDR3 contains 19 residues. Here the CDR3 DNA reads TGTGCTCTTGGGGAAGCGATAGCCTCCTTATACGCCCTCACCGATAAACTCATCTTT. This encodes CALGEAIASLYALTDKLIF.

There are a few counts of this clone. The chain carries TRDV1 and TRDJ1; 8 nucleotides match TRDD3. CDR1 and CDR2 (germline): TSWWSYY, QGS. Trimming cost V 4 bases and J 3 bases; bases outside gene matches: 13. The CDR3 spans 17 residues. This chain's CDR3 is CALGGQTLGVPPDKLIF. Here the CDR3 DNA reads TGTGCTCTTGGGGGTCAAACACTGGGGGTCCCCCCCGATAAACTCATCTTT.

This clone was seen more than once but under ten times. The chain has TRDV1 and TRDJ3; maybe TRDD2 (6 bases). The germline CDR1 and CDR2 sequences are TSWWSYY and QGS. V was trimmed by 0 bases and J by 4 bases, leaving 28 bases between them. The CDR3 covers 23 residues. CDR3 bases: TGTGCTCTTGGGGAACTCTTCCCTTCCCCTACCCTCCTAGGCTCTTGGGACACCCGACAGATGTTTTTC. This sequence encodes CALGELFPSPTLLGSWDTRQMFF.